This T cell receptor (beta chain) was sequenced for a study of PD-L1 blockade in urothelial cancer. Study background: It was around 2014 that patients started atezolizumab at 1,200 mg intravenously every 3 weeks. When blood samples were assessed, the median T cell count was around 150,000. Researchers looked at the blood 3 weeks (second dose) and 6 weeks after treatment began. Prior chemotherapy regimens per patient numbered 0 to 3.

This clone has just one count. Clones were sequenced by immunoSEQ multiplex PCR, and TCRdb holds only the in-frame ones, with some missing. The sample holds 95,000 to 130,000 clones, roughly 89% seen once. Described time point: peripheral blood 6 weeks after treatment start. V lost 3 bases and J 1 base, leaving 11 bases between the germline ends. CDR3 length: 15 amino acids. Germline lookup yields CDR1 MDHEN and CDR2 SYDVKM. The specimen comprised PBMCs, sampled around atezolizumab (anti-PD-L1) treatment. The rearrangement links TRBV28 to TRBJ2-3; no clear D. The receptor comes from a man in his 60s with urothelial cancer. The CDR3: CASSFAGRRTDTQYF. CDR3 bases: TGTGCCAGCAGTTTCGCAGGTCGTCGCACAGATACGCAGTATTTT. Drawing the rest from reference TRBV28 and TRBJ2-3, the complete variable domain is DVKVTQSSRYLVKRTGEKVFLECVQDMDHENMFWYRQDPGLGLRLIYFSYDVKMKEKGDIPEGYSVSREKKERFSLILESASTNQTSMYLCASSFAGRRTDTQYFGPGTRLTVL.